This T cell receptor (beta chain) was sequenced for a study of blood T cell repertoires in COVID-19. Overall study context: There were acute and convalescent COVID-19 samples, and they came from the United States, Italy and Spain. PBMCs, B-cell-depleted T cells, or T cells were the source of the cDNA or gDNA that made up the material.

CDR1 and CDR2 (germline): SGDLS, YYNGEE. Losses at the gene ends were 0 bases for V and 2 bases for J; bases not matched to a gene: 2. The CDR3 sequence is 15 residues long. The Seattle patients, enrolled during active infection, were followed longitudinally. Profiled with immunoSEQ multiplex PCR; TCRdb holds only in-frame clones, not every one. Of some 220,000 clones listed, 85% are singletons. Sequenced sample: peripheral blood. This TCR was recovered from a woman in her 70s with COVID-19, enrolled during active disease. The V gene is TRBV9, the J gene TRBJ2-1; 7 bases fit TRBD2. Here the CDR3 reads CASSVEGGTYNEQFF. The CDR3 bases are TGTGCCAGCAGCGTAGAGGGAGGGACCTACAATGAGCAGTTCTTC.